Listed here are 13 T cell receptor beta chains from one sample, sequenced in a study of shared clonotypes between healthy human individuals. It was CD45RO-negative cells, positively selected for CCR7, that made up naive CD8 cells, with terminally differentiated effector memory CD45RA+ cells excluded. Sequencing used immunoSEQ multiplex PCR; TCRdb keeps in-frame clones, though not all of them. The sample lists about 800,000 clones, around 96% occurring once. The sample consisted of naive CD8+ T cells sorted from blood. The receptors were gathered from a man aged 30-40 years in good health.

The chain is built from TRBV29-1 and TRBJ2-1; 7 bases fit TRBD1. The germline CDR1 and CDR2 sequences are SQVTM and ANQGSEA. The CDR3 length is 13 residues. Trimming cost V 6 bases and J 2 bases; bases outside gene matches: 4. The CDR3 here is CSVPGQTYNEQFF. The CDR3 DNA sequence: TGCAGCGTACCGGGACAGACCTACAATGAGCAGTTCTTC.

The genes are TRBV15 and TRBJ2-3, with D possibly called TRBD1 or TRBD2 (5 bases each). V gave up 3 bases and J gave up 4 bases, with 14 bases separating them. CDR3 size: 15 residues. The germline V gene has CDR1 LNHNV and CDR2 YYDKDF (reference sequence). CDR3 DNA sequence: TGTGCCACCAGCAGCCGGGGCGAGCCAGCAGATACGCAGTATTTT. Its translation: CATSSRGEPADTQYF.

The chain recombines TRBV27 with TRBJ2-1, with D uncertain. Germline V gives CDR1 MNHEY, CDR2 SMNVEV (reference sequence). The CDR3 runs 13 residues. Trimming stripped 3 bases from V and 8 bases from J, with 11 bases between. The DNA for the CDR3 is TGTGCCAGCAGTTTTCCCGGGTTCCATGAGCAGTTCTTC. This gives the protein CASSFPGFHEQFF.

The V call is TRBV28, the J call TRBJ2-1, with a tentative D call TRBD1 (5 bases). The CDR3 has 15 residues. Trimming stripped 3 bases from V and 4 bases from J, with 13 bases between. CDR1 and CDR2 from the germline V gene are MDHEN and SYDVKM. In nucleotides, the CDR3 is TGTGCCAGCAGTTTTCAAGGGGCCTCGTACAATGAGCAGTTCTTC. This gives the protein CASSFQGASYNEQFF.

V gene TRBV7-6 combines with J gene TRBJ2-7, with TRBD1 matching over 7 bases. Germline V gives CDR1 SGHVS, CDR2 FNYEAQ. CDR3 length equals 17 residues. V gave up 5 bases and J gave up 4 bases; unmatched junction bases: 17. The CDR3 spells CASSLRTGTYLNYEQYF. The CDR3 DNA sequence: TGTGCCAGCAGCCTTCGGACAGGTACCTACCTTAATTACGAGCAGTACTTC.

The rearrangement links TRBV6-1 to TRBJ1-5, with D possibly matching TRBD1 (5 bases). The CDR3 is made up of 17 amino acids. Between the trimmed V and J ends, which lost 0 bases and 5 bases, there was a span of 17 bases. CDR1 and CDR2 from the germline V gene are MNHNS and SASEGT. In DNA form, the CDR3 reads TGTGCCAGCAGTGAAGCGCGGGGACTACCAGTCGATCAGCCCCAGCATTTT. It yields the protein CASSEARGLPVDQPQHF.

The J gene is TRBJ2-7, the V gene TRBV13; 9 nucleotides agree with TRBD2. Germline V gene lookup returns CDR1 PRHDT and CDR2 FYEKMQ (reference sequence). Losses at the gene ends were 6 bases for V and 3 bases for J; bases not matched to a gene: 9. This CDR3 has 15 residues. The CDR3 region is CASRVGLAGVYEQYF. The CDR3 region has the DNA TGTGCCAGCAGGGTCGGGTTAGCGGGAGTCTACGAGCAGTACTTC.

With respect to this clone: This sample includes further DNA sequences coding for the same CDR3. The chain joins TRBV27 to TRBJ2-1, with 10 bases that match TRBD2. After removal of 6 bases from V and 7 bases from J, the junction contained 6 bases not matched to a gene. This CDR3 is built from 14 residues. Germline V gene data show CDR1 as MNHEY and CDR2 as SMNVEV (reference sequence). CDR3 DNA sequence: TGTGCCAGCAGCCTAGCGGGAGTAGGTAATGAGCAGTTCTTC. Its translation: CASSLAGVGNEQFF.

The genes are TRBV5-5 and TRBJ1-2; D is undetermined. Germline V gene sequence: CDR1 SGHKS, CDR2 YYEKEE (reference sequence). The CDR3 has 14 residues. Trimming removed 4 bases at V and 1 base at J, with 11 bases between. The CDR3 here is CASSLTGINYGYTF. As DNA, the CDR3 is TGTGCCAGCAGCCTGACGGGAATTAACTATGGCTACACCTTC.

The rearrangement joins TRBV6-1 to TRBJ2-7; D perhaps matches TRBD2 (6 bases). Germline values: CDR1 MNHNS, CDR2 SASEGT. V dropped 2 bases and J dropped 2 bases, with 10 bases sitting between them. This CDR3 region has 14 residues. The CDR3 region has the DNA TGTGCCAGCAGTGAAACTAGCTTCGCCTACGAGCAGTACTTC. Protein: CASSETSFAYEQYF.

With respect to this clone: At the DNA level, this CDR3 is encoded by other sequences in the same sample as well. Here the CDR3 DNA reads TGTGCCAGCAGCTTAGGAGACTCTGGGGCCAACGTCCTGACTTTC. This codes for CASSLGDSGANVLTF. The chain has TRBV11-2 and TRBJ2-6; the D is unclear. CDR1 is SGHAT and CDR2 is FQNNGV in the germline V gene. V was cut by 1 base and J by 0 bases, with 4 bases left in between. The CDR3 covers 15 residues.

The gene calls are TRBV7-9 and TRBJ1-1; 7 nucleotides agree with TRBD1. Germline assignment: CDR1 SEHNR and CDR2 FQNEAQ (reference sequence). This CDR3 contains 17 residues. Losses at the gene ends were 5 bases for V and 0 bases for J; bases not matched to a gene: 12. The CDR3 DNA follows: TGTGCCAGCAGCGCAAACAGGGGAACTCCTATGAACACTGAAGCTTTCTTT. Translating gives CASSANRGTPMNTEAFF.

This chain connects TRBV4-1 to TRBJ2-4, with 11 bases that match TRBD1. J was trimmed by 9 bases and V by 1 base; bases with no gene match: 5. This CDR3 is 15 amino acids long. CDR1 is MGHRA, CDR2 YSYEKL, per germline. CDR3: CASSQAGQGVRIQYF. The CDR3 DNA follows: TGCGCCAGCAGCCAAGCGGGACAGGGGGTACGCATTCAGTACTTC.